The clone carrying this T cell receptor beta chain was seen only a few times. Its antigen is still unknown. This CDR3 has 15 residues. V gave up 1 base and J gave up 8 bases; unmatched junction bases: 8. Germline values: CDR1 SEHNR, CDR2 FQNEAQ (reference sequence). One entry per CDR3 protein results from TCRdb running MiXCR on the reads. This sample yields hundreds of thousands of distinct CDR3 sequences, of which 35% are seen a single time; under 3% belongs to the top ten. These data originate in a study of T cell repertoires in cytomegalovirus infection. General study results and limits: CMV-specific TCR beta clonotypes restricted by HLA-C dominated the ex vivo response.

Source material: PBMCs. The chain uses TRBV7-9 and TRBJ2-4; 7 nucleotides line up with TRBD1. This sequence was found in a human donor in good health (CMV status not recorded). Some clones in this sample may be carry-over from other donors' samples. For the CDR3, the DNA is TGTGCCAGCAGCTTAGTAGAAGGGACAGAGGACATTCAGTACTTC. It is translated as CASSLVEGTEDIQYF.